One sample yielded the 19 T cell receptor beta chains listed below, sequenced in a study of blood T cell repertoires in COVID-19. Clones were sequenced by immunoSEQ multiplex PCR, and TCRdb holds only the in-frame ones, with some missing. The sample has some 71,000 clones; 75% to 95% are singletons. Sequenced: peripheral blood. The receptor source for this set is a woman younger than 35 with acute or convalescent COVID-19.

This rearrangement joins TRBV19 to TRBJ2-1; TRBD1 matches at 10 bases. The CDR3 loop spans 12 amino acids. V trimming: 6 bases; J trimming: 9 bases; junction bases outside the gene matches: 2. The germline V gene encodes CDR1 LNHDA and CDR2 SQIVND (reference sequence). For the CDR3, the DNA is TGTGCCAGTAGCAGGACAGGGGGTGAGCAGTTCTTC. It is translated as CASSRTGGEQFF.

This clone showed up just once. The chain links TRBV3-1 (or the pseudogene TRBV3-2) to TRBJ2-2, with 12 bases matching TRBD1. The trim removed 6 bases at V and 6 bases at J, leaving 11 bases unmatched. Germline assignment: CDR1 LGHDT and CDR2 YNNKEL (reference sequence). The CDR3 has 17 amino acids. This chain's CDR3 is CASRPRWDRGHPGELFF. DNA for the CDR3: TGTGCCAGCAGGCCCCGTTGGGACAGGGGGCACCCCGGGGAGCTGTTTTTT.

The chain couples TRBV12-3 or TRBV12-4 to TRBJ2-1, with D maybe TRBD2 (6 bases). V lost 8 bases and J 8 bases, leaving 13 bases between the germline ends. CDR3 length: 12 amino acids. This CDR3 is CASGGDPDEQFF. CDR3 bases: TGTGCCAGCGGAGGGGACCCGGATGAGCAGTTCTTC.

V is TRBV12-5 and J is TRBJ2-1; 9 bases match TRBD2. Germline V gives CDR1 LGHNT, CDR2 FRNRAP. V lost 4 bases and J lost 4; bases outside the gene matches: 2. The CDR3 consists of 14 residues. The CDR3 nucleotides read TGTGCTAGTGGTTCGGGACTAGCATACAATGAGCAGTTCTTC. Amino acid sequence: CASGSGLAYNEQFF.

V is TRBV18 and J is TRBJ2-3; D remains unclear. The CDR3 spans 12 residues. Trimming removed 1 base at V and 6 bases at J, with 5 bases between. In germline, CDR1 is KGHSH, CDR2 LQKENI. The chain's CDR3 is CASSPQRDTQYF. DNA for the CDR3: TGTGCCAGCTCACCACAGAGGGATACGCAGTATTTT.

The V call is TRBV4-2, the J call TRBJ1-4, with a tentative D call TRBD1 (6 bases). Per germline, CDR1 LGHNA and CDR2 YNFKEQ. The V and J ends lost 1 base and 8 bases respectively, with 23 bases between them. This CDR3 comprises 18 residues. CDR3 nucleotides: TGTGCCAGCAGCCAAGGTTTAAGAACCTGGGACATTATCGAAAAACTGTTTTTT. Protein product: CASSQGLRTWDIIEKLFF.

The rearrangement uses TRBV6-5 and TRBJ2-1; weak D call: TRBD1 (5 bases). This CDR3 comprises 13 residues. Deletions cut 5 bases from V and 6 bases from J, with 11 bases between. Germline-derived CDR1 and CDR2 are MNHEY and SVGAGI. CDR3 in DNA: TGTGCCAGCAGTCCCCCCAGGGCCAATGAGCAGTTCTTC. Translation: CASSPPRANEQFF.

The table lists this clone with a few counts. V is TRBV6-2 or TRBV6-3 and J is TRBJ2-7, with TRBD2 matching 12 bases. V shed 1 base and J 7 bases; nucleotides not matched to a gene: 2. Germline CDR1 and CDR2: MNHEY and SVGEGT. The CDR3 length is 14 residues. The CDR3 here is CASSYYGLAGEQYF. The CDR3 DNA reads TGTGCCAGCAGTTACTACGGACTAGCGGGAGAGCAGTACTTC.

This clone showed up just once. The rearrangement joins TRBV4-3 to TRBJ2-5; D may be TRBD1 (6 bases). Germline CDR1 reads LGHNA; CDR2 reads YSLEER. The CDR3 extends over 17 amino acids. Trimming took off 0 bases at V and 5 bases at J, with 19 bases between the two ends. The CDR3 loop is CASSQDVGGQGRETQYF. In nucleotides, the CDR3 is TGCGCCAGCAGCCAAGATGTTGGGGGCCAGGGCCGGGAGACCCAGTACTTC.

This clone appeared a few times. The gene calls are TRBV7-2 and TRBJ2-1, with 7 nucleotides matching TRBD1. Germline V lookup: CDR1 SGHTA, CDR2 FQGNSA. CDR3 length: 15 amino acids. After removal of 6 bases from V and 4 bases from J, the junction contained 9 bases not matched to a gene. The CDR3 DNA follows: TGTGCCAGCAGTCAAACAGGGGTCGCGTACAATGAGCAGTTCTTC. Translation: CASSQTGVAYNEQFF.

The CDR3 spells CASSLVTSLEGDTQYF. The CDR3 DNA follows: TGTGCCAGCAGCTTAGTGACTAGCCTCGAAGGGGATACGCAGTATTTT. This chain connects TRBV7-8 to TRBJ2-3, with 7 bases matching TRBD2. From germline, CDR1 is SGHVS and CDR2 FQNEAQ. J gave up 6 bases and V 1 base, and 10 bases lay outside the gene matches. There are 16 residues in the CDR3.

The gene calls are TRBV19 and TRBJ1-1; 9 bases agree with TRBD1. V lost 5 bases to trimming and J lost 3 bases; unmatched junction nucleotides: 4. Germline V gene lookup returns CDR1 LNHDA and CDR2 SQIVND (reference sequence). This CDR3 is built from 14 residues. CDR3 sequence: CASSQWDRDTEAFF. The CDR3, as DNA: TGTGCCAGTAGTCAGTGGGACAGGGACACTGAAGCTTTCTTT. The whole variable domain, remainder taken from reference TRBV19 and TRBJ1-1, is DGGITQSPKYLFRKEGQNVTLSCEQNLNHDAMYWYRQDPGQGLRLIYYSQIVNDFQKGDIAEGYSVSREKKESFPLTVTSAQKNPTAFYLCASSQWDRDTEAFFGQGTRLTVV.

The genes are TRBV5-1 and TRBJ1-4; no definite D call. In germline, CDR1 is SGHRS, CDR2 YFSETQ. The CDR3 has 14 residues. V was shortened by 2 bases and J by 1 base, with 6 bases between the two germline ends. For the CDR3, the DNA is TGCGCCAGCAGCTTCGGAGAAACTAATGAAAAACTGTTTTTT. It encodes CASSFGETNEKLFF.

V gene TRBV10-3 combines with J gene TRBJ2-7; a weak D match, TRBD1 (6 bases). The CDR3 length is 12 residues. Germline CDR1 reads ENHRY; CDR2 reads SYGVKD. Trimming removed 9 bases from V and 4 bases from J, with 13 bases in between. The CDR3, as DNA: TGTGCCATTCAAGGGGACACTTACGAGCAGTACTTC. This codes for CAIQGDTYEQYF.

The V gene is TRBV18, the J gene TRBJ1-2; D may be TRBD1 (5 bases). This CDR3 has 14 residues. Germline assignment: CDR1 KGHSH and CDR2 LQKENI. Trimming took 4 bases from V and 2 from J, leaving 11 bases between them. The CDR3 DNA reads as TGTGCCAGCTCACTTGGACACCAAAACTATGGCTACACCTTC. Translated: CASSLGHQNYGYTF.

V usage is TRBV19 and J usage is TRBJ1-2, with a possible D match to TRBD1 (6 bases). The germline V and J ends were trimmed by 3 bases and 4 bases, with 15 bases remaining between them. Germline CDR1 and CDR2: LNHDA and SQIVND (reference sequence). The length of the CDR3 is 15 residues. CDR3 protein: CASSIRWDTSYGYTF. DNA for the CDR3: TGTGCCAGTAGTATTCGTTGGGACACTTCCTATGGCTACACCTTC. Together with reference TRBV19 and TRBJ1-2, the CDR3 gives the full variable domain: DGGITQSPKYLFRKEGQNVTLSCEQNLNHDAMYWYRQDPGQGLRLIYYSQIVNDFQKGDIAEGYSVSREKKESFPLTVTSAQKNPTAFYLCASSIRWDTSYGYTFGSGTRLTVV.

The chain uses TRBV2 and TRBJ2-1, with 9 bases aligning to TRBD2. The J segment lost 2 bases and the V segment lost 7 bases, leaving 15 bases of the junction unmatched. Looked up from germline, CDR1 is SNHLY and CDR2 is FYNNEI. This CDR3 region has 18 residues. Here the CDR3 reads CASKRRLADSRPYNEQFF. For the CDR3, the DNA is TGTGCCAGCAAGCGAAGACTAGCGGACTCCCGCCCCTACAATGAGCAGTTCTTC.

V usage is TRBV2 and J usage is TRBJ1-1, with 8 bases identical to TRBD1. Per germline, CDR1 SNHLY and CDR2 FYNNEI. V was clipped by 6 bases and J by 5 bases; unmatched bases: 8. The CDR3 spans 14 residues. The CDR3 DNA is TGTGCCAGCAGCGCCGTATGGACAGGGACTGAAGCTTTCTTT. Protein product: CASSAVWTGTEAFF.

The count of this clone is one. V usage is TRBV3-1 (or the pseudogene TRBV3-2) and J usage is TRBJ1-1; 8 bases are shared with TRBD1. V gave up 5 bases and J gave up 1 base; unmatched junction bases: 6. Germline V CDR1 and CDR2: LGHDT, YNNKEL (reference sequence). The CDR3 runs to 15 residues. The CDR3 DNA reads TGTGCCAGCAGCAAACCCGGGACAGGGAACACTGAAGCTTTCTTT. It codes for CASSKPGTGNTEAFF.